Detailed here is one TCR beta chain. After removal of 11 bases from V and 4 bases from J, the junction contained 10 bases not matched to a gene. CDR3 size: 14 residues. CDR1 is LNHDA and CDR2 is SQIVND in the germline V gene (reference sequence). The data stem from a study of blood T cell repertoires in COVID-19. On the study more broadly: Sample material is recorded as cDNA or gDNA derived from T cells, B-cell-depleted T cells, or PBMCs.

Original methodology: Amplification with reference gene primers provided the estimates of nucleated cell counts. Clones were sequenced by immunoSEQ multiplex PCR, and TCRdb holds only the in-frame ones, with some missing. The V and J calls and clone size come from that table; D and trimming were worked out from the DNA. The data contain about 100,000 clones, over 65% of them singletons. Sequenced: peripheral blood. The clonotype originates from a human donor in a cohort sampled during active COVID-19. This sequence joins TRBV19 and TRBJ2-7, with 11 positions matching TRBD2. The CDR3 is CASSRGLAAYEQYF. The CDR3 DNA reads as TGTGCCTCATCTCGGGGACTAGCGGCTTACGAGCAGTACTTC.